These 9 T cell receptor beta chains share one sample of origin, sequenced in a study of T cells after yellow fever vaccination. TCRdb redid the calling of the 5' RACE reads with MiXCR, one entry per CDR3 protein. Of a few hundred thousand distinct CDR3 sequences in the sample, about 10% were seen once. The specimen comprised CD4+ T cells sorted from PBMCs, sampled 5 days after the yellow fever booster vaccination. Receptor source: a man between 18 and 35 years old who received the YFV17D yellow fever vaccine.

This clonotype has only a few counts. The chain links TRBV7-3 to TRBJ2-1; tentative D call: TRBD1 (6 bases). Deletions cut 4 bases from V and 5 bases from J, with 12 bases between. The CDR3 is 14 amino acids. The germline V gene encodes CDR1 SGHTA and CDR2 FQGTGA. In nucleotides, the CDR3 is TGTGCCAGCAGCTCGGGTGGGGGCCACAATGAGCAGTTCTTC. It encodes CASSSGGGHNEQFF.

The gene calls are TRBV27 and TRBJ1-2; D is possibly TRBD1 (5 bases). The CDR3 loop spans 15 amino acids. V lost 2 bases and J 4 bases, leaving 14 bases between the germline ends. The germline V gene has CDR1 MNHEY and CDR2 SMNVEV (reference sequence). The CDR3, as DNA: TGTGCCAGCAGTTTAATGGGGCAGGGAGGCTATGGCTACACCTTC. Translation: CASSLMGQGGYGYTF.

This clonotype was found a few times. The chain uses TRBV15 and TRBJ2-6; tentatively, D is TRBD1 or TRBD2 (6 bases each). CDR1 is LNHNV, CDR2 YYDKDF, per germline (reference sequence). V was shortened by 3 bases and J by 0 bases, with 18 bases between the two germline ends. CDR3 length: 19 amino acids. CDR3 DNA sequence: TGTGCCACCAGCAGGGCAAGAGGGGGGTTCGTCTCTGGGGCCAACGTCCTGACTTTC. Residues: CATSRARGGFVSGANVLTF.

This clonotype showed up just a few times. The CDR3 DNA is TGTGCCAGCAGCTTAGACAGGGCTGAAAAACTGTTTTTT. Its protein product is CASSLDRAEKLFF. This chain links TRBV7-9 with TRBJ1-4; tentatively, D is TRBD1 (6 bases). V was pared by 1 base and J by 7 bases, with 7 bases between. The CDR3 covers 13 residues. Germline V CDR1 and CDR2: SEHNR, FQNEAQ (reference sequence).

This chain joins TRBV5-1 and TRBJ2-1; D ambiguous. The CDR3 extends over 14 amino acids. Looked up from germline, CDR1 is SGHRS and CDR2 is YFSETQ. V was pared by 0 bases and J by 3 bases, with 7 bases between. CDR3 loop: CASSLDSNYNEQFF. The CDR3 nucleotides are TGCGCCAGCAGCTTGGACAGCAACTACAATGAGCAGTTCTTC.

The table lists this clonotype with a few counts. The chain links TRBV6-1 to TRBJ2-3, with 10 bases aligning to TRBD1. The CDR3 loop spans 14 amino acids. The ends lost 7 bases at V and 5 bases at J; junction bases unmatched: 6. In germline, CDR1 is MNHNS, CDR2 SASEGT. The CDR3 DNA reads as TGTGCCAGCAAGGGACAGGGGACGGGAGATACGCAGTATTTT. Translating it yields CASKGQGTGDTQYF.

This clonotype was found many times. The rearrangement joins TRBV12-3 or TRBV12-4 to TRBJ2-2; the D is unclear. V was shortened by 6 bases and J by 6 bases, with 5 bases between the two germline ends. CDR3 size: 11 residues. The CDR3 DNA follows: TGTGCCAGCAGCTTCTCCGGGGAGCTGTTTTTT. Its protein is CASSFSGELFF.

Many counts were recorded for this clonotype. This chain uses TRBV4-1 with TRBJ1-2, with 10 bases matching TRBD1. With V trimmed by 2 bases and J by 8 bases, 8 bases remained unmatched. CDR3 size: 15 residues. Germline V gene data show CDR1 as MGHRA and CDR2 as YSYEKL. In DNA form, the CDR3 reads TGCGCCAGCAGCCAACCCCTCCGGGACAGGGGAGGCTACACCTTC. Protein sequence: CASSQPLRDRGGYTF.

This clonotype was detected ten times or more. CDR3 sequence: CASSTRTGGTTGELFF. The CDR3 DNA reads as TGTGCCAGCAGCACCCGGACAGGGGGAACCACCGGGGAGCTGTTTTTT. The genes are TRBV5-6 and TRBJ2-2, with 10 bases lining up with TRBD1. The J segment lost 4 bases and the V segment lost 4 bases, leaving 7 bases of the junction unmatched. The germline gives CDR1 SGHDT, CDR2 YYEEEE. The CDR3 covers 16 residues.